This T cell receptor beta chain appears in the sequencing data of a study of spatial heterogeneity in lung cancer. Study-level background: Detection of beta-chain sequences consistently exceeded that of alpha-chain sequences.

Study conclusions and caveats: At tumor resection, ubiquitous expanded TCRs were detected in blood more often than later.

Trimming shortened V by 3 bases and J by 2 bases, and 13 bases separated the two germline ends. This CDR3 has 16 residues. Germline CDR1 KGHDR, CDR2 SFDVKD. For this clonotype: Its antigen is undetermined.

Time point described: blood at routine non-recurrence follow-up after resection. From tumor, nontumor lung or frozen PBMC, whole RNA was taken unsorted for sequencing. From the 5' RACE reads, TCRdb called clonotypes with MiXCR, one entry per CDR3 protein. The sample includes around 27,000 distinct CDR3 sequences, 5% to 6.5% of them seen just once. The sequences come from PBMCs, collected at follow-up. The clonotype comes from a male donor with early-stage non-small cell lung cancer. V gene TRBV24-1 combines with J gene TRBJ2-1, with a weak D call TRBD1 (6 bases). The CDR3 protein is CATSDRDTPPYNEQFF. The CDR3 DNA is TGTGCCACCAGTGATCGGGACACCCCCCCCTACAATGAGCAGTTCTTC.